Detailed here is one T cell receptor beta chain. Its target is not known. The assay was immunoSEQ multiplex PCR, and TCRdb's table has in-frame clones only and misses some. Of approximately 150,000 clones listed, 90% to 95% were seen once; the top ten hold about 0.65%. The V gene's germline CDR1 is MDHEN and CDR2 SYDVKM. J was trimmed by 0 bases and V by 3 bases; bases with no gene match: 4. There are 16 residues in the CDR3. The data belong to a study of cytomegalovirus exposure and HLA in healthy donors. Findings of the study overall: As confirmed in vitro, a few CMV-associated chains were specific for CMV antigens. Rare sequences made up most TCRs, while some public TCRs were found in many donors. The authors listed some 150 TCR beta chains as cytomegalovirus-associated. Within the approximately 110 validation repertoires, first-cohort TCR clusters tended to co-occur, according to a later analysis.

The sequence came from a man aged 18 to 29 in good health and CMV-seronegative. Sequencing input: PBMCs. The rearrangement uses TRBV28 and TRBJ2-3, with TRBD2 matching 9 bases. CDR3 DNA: TGTGCCAGCAGTTTCCCGACTAGCGGAAGCACAGATACGCAGTATTTT. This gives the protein CASSFPTSGSTDTQYF.